This T cell receptor beta chain was captured by sequencing in a study of blood T cell repertoires in COVID-19. Study at large: Material from acute and convalescent COVID-19 was sourced from the United States, Italy and Spain. T cells, B-cell-depleted T cells, or PBMCs supplied cDNA or gDNA.

The V and J ends lost 4 bases and 2 bases, in that order; junction bases with no gene match: 7. Germline CDR1 KGHSH, CDR2 LQKENI. This CDR3 has 16 amino acids. This clone was found a few times. Original analysis: It was from reference gene primer amplification that nucleated cell counts were estimated. Only in-frame clones appear in the TCRdb table, and some are missing; sequencing was by immunoSEQ multiplex PCR. The DNA gave D and trimming, while V, J and clone size come from that table. The table records 90,000 to 120,000 clones, roughly 82% of them present only once. Sequenced input: peripheral blood. V is TRBV18 and J is TRBJ1-3; TRBD1 aligns across 8 bases. This receptor was taken from a man in his 60s with acute or convalescent COVID-19. This CDR3 reads CASSLRQGKTGNTIYF. CDR3 DNA sequence: TGTGCCAGCTCACTCAGACAGGGGAAGACTGGAAACACCATATATTTT.